Presented here are 2 T cell receptor beta chains from one specimen sequenced in a study of T-cell memory formation after mild COVID-19. Using its own MiXCR run on the 5' RACE reads, TCRdb lists one record per CDR3 protein. The sample shows approximately 300,000 distinct CDR3 sequences, approximately 16% of them seen only once. Sequencing input: PBMCs or a T cell subset sorted from them (not recorded which). The receptors originated from a man aged 18 to 29 who had mild COVID-19 (a few samples of this study predate the infection). Cell type and time point are not known.

This clonotype was observed at least ten times. The chain recombines TRBV7-9 with TRBJ2-1, with no clear D. Germline loops: CDR1 SEHNR, CDR2 FQNEAQ (reference sequence). The CDR3 length is 14 residues. Between the trimmed V and J ends, which lost 5 bases and 7 bases, there was a span of 15 bases. In DNA form, the CDR3 reads TGTGCCAGCAGCCCCCCACTGGGAAGGAATGAGCAGTTCTTC. Its translation: CASSPPLGRNEQFF.

This clonotype occurred many times. V is TRBV7-2 and J is TRBJ1-6, with D unclear. Between the trimmed V and J ends, which lost 4 bases and 8 bases, there was a span of 12 bases. The germline V gene has CDR1 SGHTA and CDR2 FQGNSA. The CDR3 totals 14 residues. The CDR3 loop reads CASSSQAGDSPLHF. The CDR3 DNA is TGTGCCAGCAGCTCCCAGGCCGGGGATTCACCCCTCCACTTT.